This TCR beta chain is drawn from a study of blood T cells in healthy people across ages. Whole-study context: Template switching captured about one barcoded beta molecule per two T cells.

This CDR3 is 15 amino acids long. Germline-derived CDR1 and CDR2 are SQVTM and ANQGSEA. The ends lost 8 bases at V and 1 base at J; junction bases unmatched: 10. Extraction yielded at least 5.5 micrograms of total RNA per sample. General observations from the study: The study found TCR beta diversity correlated strongly with naive T cell percentage.

It was with a sample-barcoded 5' primer and a J-beta primer mix that a second PCR of roughly 6 to 12 cycles was run. Each sample yielded at least 2.5 million CDR3-containing paired-end reads. TCRdb reprocessed the 5' RACE reads with MiXCR, giving one entry per CDR3 protein. Found here are approximately 850,000 distinct CDR3 sequences, 40% to 50% of them singletons; the top ten hold approximately 20%. Concerning this clonotype: Antigen specificity is unknown.

Sequences were obtained from blood. The chain uses TRBV29-1 and TRBJ2-3; 9 bases map to TRBD2. This sequence originates from a man aged 60 to 75 in good health. CDR3 sequence: CSSLTAGGGTDTQYF. CDR3 DNA sequence: TGCAGCTCCCTTACGGCGGGGGGGGGCACAGATACGCAGTATTTT.